These T cell receptor beta chains were read from a single sample in a study of cytomegalovirus exposure and HLA in healthy donors. The method was immunoSEQ multiplex PCR; TCRdb's version includes in-frame clones alone and lacks a portion of them. The sample has some 120,000 clones, 80% seen once; the top ten hold 1%. Source material: PBMCs. All receptors derive from a man between 40 and 49 years old in good health and CMV-seronegative. Each CDR3 is given with its conserved first and last residue. The order of the fields is J gene, V gene, clone size, D gene, CDR3 protein, CDR3 DNA. The D gene is left open where the match is weak. Clone size, where shown, is once, few, many, or a class for clones that have expanded.

TRBJ2-5 | TRBV4-1 | NA | NA | CASSQGQGAGAETQYF | TGCGCCAGCAGCCAAGGACAAGGGGCGGGGGCGGAGACCCAGTACTTC
TRBJ1-1 | TRBV10-3 | NA | TRBD1 | CAISEPGQGGTEAFF | TGTGCCATCAGTGAGCCGGGACAGGGAGGAACTGAAGCTTTCTTT
TRBJ1-2 | TRBV6-6 | NA | TRBD1 | CASSLRQGYYGYTF | TGTGCCAGCAGCCTAAGACAGGGGTACTATGGCTACACCTTC
TRBJ2-7 | TRBV19 | NA | NA | CASSPQALDEQYF | TGTGCCAGTAGTCCTCAGGCCCTTGACGAGCAGTACTTC
TRBJ1-1 | TRBV30 | once | TRBD1 | CAWSLTGVGNTEAFF | TGTGCCTGGAGTTTGACAGGGGTAGGGAACACTGAAGCTTTCTTT
TRBJ1-1 | TRBV7-9 | once | NA | CASSSPLYTEAFF | TGTGCCAGCAGCTCCCCCCTGTACACTGAAGCTTTCTTT
TRBJ1-3 | TRBV28 | NA | NA | CASTIGGSGNTIYF | TGTGCCAGCACGATAGGGGGTAGTGGAAACACCATATATTTT
TRBJ2-2 | TRBV5-6 | NA | TRBD1 | CASTLGRGLMDGELFF | TGTGCCAGCACCCTTGGAAGGGGGCTCATGGACGGGGAGCTGTTTTTT
TRBJ2-1 | TRBV5-5 | few | NA | CASSLVEIEQFF | TGTGCCAGCAGCTTGGTTGAGATTGAGCAGTTCTTC
TRBJ2-1 | TRBV5-6 | NA | NA | CASSALRNEQFF | TGTGCCAGCAGCGCACTGCGTAATGAGCAGTTCTTC
TRBJ1-6 | TRBV28 | NA | NA | CASRTRTSPRGGSPLHF | TGTGCCAGCAGGACCAGGACTTCTCCTAGGGGGGGTTCACCCCTCCACTTT
TRBJ2-5 | TRBV5-1 | NA | TRBD2 | CATSPGGETQYF | TGCGCCACCTCGCCGGGGGGGGAGACCCAGTACTTC